One T cell receptor beta chain is described in this entry. As yet, its antigen is unknown. At one of its ends the junction is not consistent with the germline gene, which may arise from a read error. The data originate from a study of blood T cells in healthy people across ages. Study-wide background: About one barcoded beta molecule per two T cells was the capture yield of template switching. Points from the study as a whole: While age rose, TCR beta diversity per million T cells dropped in a roughly linear way.

Combining a sample-barcoded 5' primer with a J-beta primer mix, a second PCR ran for about 6 to 11 cycles. Each cDNA was tagged by a template-switch adaptor containing 12 random nucleotides. TCRdb reprocessed the 5' RACE reads with MiXCR, giving one entry per CDR3 protein. The data show approximately 800,000 distinct CDR3 sequences, approximately 67% seen once. The CDR3 contains 13 residues. Per the germline V gene, CDR1 is SGHVS and CDR2 is FQNEAQ. The clonotype comes from a man aged 25 to 40 in good health. The rearrangement joins TRBV7-8 to TRBJ2-5, with D possibly being TRBD2 (6 bases). The J call may be faulty, since TRBJ2-7 better matches the DNA end. Sequenced input: blood. CDR3 DNA sequence: TGTGCTAGCAACCCAGCGGTGGGGGGCGAGCAGTACTTC. It codes for CASNPAVGGEQYF.